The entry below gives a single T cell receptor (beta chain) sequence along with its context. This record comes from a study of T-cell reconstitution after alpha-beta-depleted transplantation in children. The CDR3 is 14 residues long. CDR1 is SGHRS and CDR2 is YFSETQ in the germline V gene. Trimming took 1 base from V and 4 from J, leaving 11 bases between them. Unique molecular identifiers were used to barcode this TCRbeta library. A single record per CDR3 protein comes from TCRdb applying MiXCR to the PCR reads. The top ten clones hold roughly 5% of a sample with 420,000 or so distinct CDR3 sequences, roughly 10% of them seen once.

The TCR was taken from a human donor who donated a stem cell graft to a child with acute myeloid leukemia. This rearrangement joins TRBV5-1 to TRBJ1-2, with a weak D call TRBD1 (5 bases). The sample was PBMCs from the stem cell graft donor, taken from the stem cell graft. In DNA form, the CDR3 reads TGCGCCAGCAGCTTGTCGGGGGAAGTCTATGGCTACACCTTC. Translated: CASSLSGEVYGYTF. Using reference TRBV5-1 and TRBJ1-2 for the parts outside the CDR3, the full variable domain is KAGVTQTPRYLIKTRGQQVTLSCSPISGHRSVSWYQQTPGQGLQFLFEYFSETQRNKGNFPGRFSGRQFSNSRSEMNVSTLELGDSALYLCASSLSGEVYGYTFGSGTRLTVV.